Below are 11 T cell receptor beta chains sequenced from a single sample in a study of blood T cell repertoires in COVID-19. Libraries were prepared by immunoSEQ multiplex PCR; TCRdb keeps only in-frame clonotypes and omits some of them. The profile shows about 320,000 clones, about 90% of them singletons. Sequenced input: peripheral blood. These receptors were obtained from a man aged 18 to 30 who had recovered from COVID-19.

The V and J genes are TRBV25-1 and TRBJ2-7, with 7 bases lining up with TRBD1. Germline values: CDR1 MGHDK, CDR2 SYGVNS. Trimming took 0 bases from V and 4 from J; bases not matched to a gene: 3. This CDR3 is 14 amino acids long. This chain's CDR3 is CASSEYKQGYEQYF. The CDR3 DNA follows: TGTGCCAGCAGTGAATATAAACAGGGGTACGAGCAGTACTTC.

The chain combines TRBV9 with TRBJ2-1; perhaps TRBD2 as D (5 bases). V dropped 4 bases and J dropped 0 bases, with 14 bases sitting between them. This CDR3 contains 16 residues. Germline V gene data show CDR1 as SGDLS and CDR2 as YYNGEE. CDR3 sequence (DNA): TGTGCCAGCAGCACCCGGACGGGGAGCTCCTACAATGAGCAGTTCTTC. This gives the protein CASSTRTGSSYNEQFF.

The gene calls are TRBV28 and TRBJ2-3; tentative D call: TRBD1 (6 bases). Trimming cost V 1 base and J 4 bases, with 12 bases left between them. The germline V gene encodes CDR1 MDHEN and CDR2 SYDVKM. CDR3 length: 15 residues. The CDR3 loop reads CASSLSVRGSDTQYF. DNA for the CDR3: TGTGCCAGCAGTTTATCCGTGAGGGGGTCAGATACGCAGTATTTT.

This chain joins TRBV9 and TRBJ2-7; D gene unclear. Deletions cut 5 bases from V and 2 bases from J, with 5 bases between. The germline gives CDR1 SGDLS, CDR2 YYNGEE. The CDR3 totals 11 residues. Here the CDR3 reads CASSVTYEQYF. The CDR3 region has the DNA TGTGCCAGCAGTGTTACCTACGAGCAGTACTTC.

The V and J genes are TRBV11-2 and TRBJ1-1; D might be TRBD1 (5 bases). The ends were cut back, 1 base at V and 5 bases at J, with 14 bases in the middle. Germline V gene sequence: CDR1 SGHAT, CDR2 FQNNGV. The CDR3 consists of 15 residues. The CDR3 reads CASSLVPGLGTEAFF. The CDR3 DNA reads TGTGCCAGCAGCTTAGTTCCAGGGCTGGGGACTGAAGCTTTCTTT. The full variable domain, in which reference TRBV11-2 and TRBJ1-1 provide the parts outside the CDR3, is EAGVAQSPRYKIIEKRQSVAFWCNPISGHATLYWYQQILGQGPKLLIQFQNNGVVDDSQLPKDRFSAERLKGVDSTLKIQPAKLEDSAVYLCASSLVPGLGTEAFFGQGTRLTVV.

This clone occurred a few times. This chain connects TRBV5-1 to TRBJ2-1; a weak D match, TRBD2 (7 bases). This CDR3 comprises 16 residues. Germline CDR1 reads SGHRS; CDR2 reads YFSETQ. Trimming removed 0 bases at V and 4 bases at J, with 14 bases between. The CDR3 loop reads CASSLVGGAGYNEQFF. The CDR3 nucleotides read TGCGCCAGCAGCTTGGTTGGGGGGGCCGGGTACAATGAGCAGTTCTTC.

V and J are TRBV10-2 and TRBJ2-7, with 7 nucleotides matching TRBD1. The CDR3 contains 15 residues. J was trimmed by 2 bases and V by 4 bases; bases with no gene match: 8. CDR1 and CDR2 (germline): WSHSY, SAAADI. CDR3 protein: CASSGTGTVTYEQYF. CDR3 nucleotide sequence: TGCGCCAGCAGTGGGACCGGGACAGTAACCTACGAGCAGTACTTC.

This chain uses TRBV19 with TRBJ2-3; D is undetermined. The CDR3 covers 14 residues. Trimming pared 0 bases from V and 2 bases from J, leaving 6 bases between. In germline, CDR1 is LNHDA, CDR2 SQIVND (reference sequence). The CDR3 DNA reads TGTGCCAGTAGTATAGAATCAGACACAGATACGCAGTATTTT. Its translation is CASSIESDTDTQYF. Looking up the rest from reference TRBV19 and TRBJ2-3 gives the full variable domain: DGGITQSPKYLFRKEGQNVTLSCEQNLNHDAMYWYRQDPGQGLRLIYYSQIVNDFQKGDIAEGYSVSREKKESFPLTVTSAQKNPTAFYLCASSIESDTDTQYFGPGTRLTVL.

The chain recombines TRBV27 with TRBJ1-5; TRBD1 might be the D (6 bases). This CDR3 is 13 amino acids long. Germline V gene lookup returns CDR1 MNHEY and CDR2 SMNVEV (reference sequence). V gave up 5 bases and J gave up 5 bases, with 10 bases separating them. The chain's CDR3 is CASSQTGYQPQHF. DNA for the CDR3: TGTGCCAGCAGTCAGACAGGTTATCAGCCCCAGCATTTT.

The rearrangement joins TRBV6-2 or TRBV6-3 to TRBJ2-7, with 9 positions matching TRBD1. CDR3 size: 16 residues. From germline, CDR1 is MNHEY and CDR2 SVGEGT. The junction had 14 bases not matched to a gene; V was cut back by 4 bases and J by 7 bases. The CDR3 loop reads CASSSPEPGQGGEQYF. The CDR3 DNA follows: TGTGCCAGCAGTTCACCCGAACCGGGACAGGGAGGTGAGCAGTACTTC.

V usage is TRBV2 and J usage is TRBJ1-6; D call uncertain. The germline V gene has CDR1 SNHLY and CDR2 FYNNEI. V was pared by 7 bases and J by 5 bases, with 3 bases between. CDR3 size: 11 residues. DNA of the CDR3: TGTGCCAGCACAGATAATTCACCCCTCCACTTT. Amino acids: CASTDNSPLHF.